This T cell receptor beta chain stems from a study of identical twins. This clonotype has only a few counts. Germline V CDR1 and CDR2: LGHDT, YNNKEL (reference sequence). V shed 3 bases and J 9 bases; nucleotides not matched to a gene: 10. The CDR3 covers 15 residues. TCRdb reanalysed the 5' RACE reads using MiXCR and keeps one entry per CDR3 protein. The profile shows about 240,000 distinct CDR3 sequences, roughly 13% of them singletons. The same specimen was also included in a second study, on yellow fever vaccine responses in identical twins.

J is TRBJ2-1 and V is TRBV3-1; TRBD1 agrees at 8 bases. The sequence came from a woman aged 18-29 years in good health. The specimen sequenced was memory (CD45RO+) T cells sorted from blood. The CDR3 sequence is CASSQGRQGRSEQFF. The CDR3, as DNA: TGTGCCAGCAGCCAGGGACGACAGGGGAGGAGTGAGCAGTTCTTC.